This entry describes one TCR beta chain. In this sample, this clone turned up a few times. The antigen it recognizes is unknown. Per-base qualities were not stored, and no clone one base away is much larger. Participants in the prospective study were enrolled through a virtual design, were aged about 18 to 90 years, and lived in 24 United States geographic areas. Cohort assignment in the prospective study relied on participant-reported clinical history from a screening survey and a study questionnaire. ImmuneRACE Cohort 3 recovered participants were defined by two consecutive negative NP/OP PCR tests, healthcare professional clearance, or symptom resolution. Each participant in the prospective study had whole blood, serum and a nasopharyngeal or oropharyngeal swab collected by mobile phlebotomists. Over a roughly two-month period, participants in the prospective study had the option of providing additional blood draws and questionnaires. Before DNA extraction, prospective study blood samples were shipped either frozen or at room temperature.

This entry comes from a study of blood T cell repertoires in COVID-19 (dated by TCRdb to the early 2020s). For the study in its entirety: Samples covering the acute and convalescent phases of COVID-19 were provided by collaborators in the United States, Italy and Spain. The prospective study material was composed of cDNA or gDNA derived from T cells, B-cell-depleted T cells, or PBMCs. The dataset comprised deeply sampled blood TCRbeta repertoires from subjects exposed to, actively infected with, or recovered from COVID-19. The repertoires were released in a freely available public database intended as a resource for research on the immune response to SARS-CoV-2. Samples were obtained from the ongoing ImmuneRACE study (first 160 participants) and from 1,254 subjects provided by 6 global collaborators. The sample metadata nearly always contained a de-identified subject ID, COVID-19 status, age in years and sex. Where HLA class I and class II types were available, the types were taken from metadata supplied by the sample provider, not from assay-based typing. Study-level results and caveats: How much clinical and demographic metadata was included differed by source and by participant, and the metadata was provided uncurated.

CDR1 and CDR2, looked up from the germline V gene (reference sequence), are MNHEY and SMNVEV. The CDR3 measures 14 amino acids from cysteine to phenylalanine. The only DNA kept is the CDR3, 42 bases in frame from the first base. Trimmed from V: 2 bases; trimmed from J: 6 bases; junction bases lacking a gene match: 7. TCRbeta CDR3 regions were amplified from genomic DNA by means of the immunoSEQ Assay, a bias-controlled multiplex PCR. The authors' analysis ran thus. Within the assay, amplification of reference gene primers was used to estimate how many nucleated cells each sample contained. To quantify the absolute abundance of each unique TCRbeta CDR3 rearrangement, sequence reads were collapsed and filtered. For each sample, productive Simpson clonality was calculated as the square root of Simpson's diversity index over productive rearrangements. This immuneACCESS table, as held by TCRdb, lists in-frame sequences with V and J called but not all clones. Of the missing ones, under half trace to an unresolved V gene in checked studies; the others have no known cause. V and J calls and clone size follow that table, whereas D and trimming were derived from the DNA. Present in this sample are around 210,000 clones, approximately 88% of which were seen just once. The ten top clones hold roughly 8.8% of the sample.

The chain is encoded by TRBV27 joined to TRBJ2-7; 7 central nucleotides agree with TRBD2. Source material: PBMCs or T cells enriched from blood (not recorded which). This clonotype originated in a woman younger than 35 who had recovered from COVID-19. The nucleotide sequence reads TGTGCCAGCAGTTTAGGGAGGGATCCGGGCGAGCAGTACTTC. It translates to CASSLGRDPGEQYF.